This T cell receptor (beta chain) was sequenced during a study of cytomegalovirus exposure and HLA in healthy donors. General study results and limits: The study reported that TCR beta sequences accurately predicted HLA-A and HLA-B alleles in most subjects. Reportedly, fewer N-insertions than the 666-donor mean appeared in an Asian-associated ancestry cluster in a later analysis. Whilst most TCR sequences proved rare, a subset of public TCRs occurred across many donors.

It was with 60 Vbeta and 13 Jbeta primers that the PCR ran. Only in-frame clones appear in the TCRdb table, and some are missing; sequencing was by immunoSEQ multiplex PCR. This sample has roughly 250,000 clones, with approximately 84% found just once. V was clipped by 2 bases and J by 9 bases; unmatched bases: 4. In germline, CDR1 is SEHNR, CDR2 FQNEAQ (reference sequence). The CDR3 has 13 residues. Those who donated were healthy bone marrow donors. Points on this clone: Its antigen remains unidentified.

This TCR came from a woman in her thirties or forties in good health and CMV-seropositive. Sample: PBMCs. The chain is built from TRBV7-9 and TRBJ2-1, with 7 bases matching TRBD2. The chain's CDR3 is CASSLRLATEQFF. For the CDR3, the DNA is TGTGCCAGCAGCTTACGACTAGCTACTGAGCAGTTCTTC.